The 21 T cell receptor beta chains given below trace back to one sample, sequenced in a study of cytomegalovirus exposure and HLA in healthy donors (dated by TCRdb to 2016 to 2017). Library generation was performed with the immunoSEQ multiplex PCR assay. Held by TCRdb, this immuneACCESS table contains in-frame sequences only and omits some clones. Under half of the omission traces to an unresolved V gene where checked; the cause of the rest is unknown. This sample comprises some 130,000 clones, roughly 93% of them detected only once. Jointly, the top ten make up about 2% of the sample. The sample taken for sequencing was PBMCs. Receptors were obtained from a man aged 18 to 29 in good health and CMV-seropositive.

This sequence joins TRBV15 and TRBJ1-2, with 9 positions matching TRBD1. Germline V gene lookup returns CDR1 LNHNV and CDR2 YYDKDF (reference sequence). The length of the CDR3 is 14 residues. V shed 1 base and J 5 bases; nucleotides not matched to a gene: 2. CDR3: CATSRGTGVYGYTF. The CDR3 DNA follows: TGTGCCACCAGCAGAGGGACAGGGGTATATGGCTACACCTTC.

The chain employs TRBV2 and TRBJ2-2; perhaps TRBD2 as D (6 bases). CDR3 size: 14 residues. From germline, CDR1 is SNHLY and CDR2 FYNNEI. V lost 9 bases and J lost 4, with 15 bases in between. DNA of the CDR3: TGTGCCAGTCTCCGGGAGACCCTCACCGGGGAGCTGTTTTTT. Translated: CASLRETLTGELFF.

The V gene is TRBV30, the J gene TRBJ2-3, with 13 nucleotides matching TRBD2. This CDR3 spans 16 amino acids. Germline V gene sequence: CDR1 GTSNPN, CDR2 SVGIG (reference sequence). V dropped 0 bases and J dropped 8; count of bases not matched to a gene: 8. CDR3 sequence (DNA): TGTGCCTGGAGTGTGGCGCGGACTAGCGGGAGAGGTACGCAGTATTTT. This translates into CAWSVARTSGRGTQYF.

This sequence joins TRBV27 and TRBJ2-1, with 13 bases matching TRBD2. CDR1 MNHEY and CDR2 SMNVEV come from the germline V gene (reference sequence). The CDR3 length is 14 residues. V lost 4 bases to trimming and J lost 6 bases; unmatched junction nucleotides: 0. CDR3 nucleotide sequence: TGTGCCAGCAGTTGGACTAGCGGGAGCAATGAGCAGTTCTTC. It codes for CASSWTSGSNEQFF.

This chain connects TRBV2 to TRBJ1-1; D gene uncertain. Trimming removed 2 bases from V and 2 bases from J, with 9 bases in between. Germline V gene data show CDR1 as SNHLY and CDR2 as FYNNEI. The CDR3 contains 14 residues. This CDR3 reads CASSEHGPNTEAFF. The CDR3, as DNA: TGTGCCAGCAGTGAACATGGGCCCAACACTGAAGCTTTCTTT.

The chain has TRBV6-5 and TRBJ1-1, with a weak D call TRBD1 (5 bases). Germline V gene lookup returns CDR1 MNHEY and CDR2 SVGAGI. This CDR3 is built from 14 residues. Trimming cost V 0 bases and J 3 bases, with 8 bases left between them. CDR3 DNA sequence: TGTGCCAGCAGTTACTCAACAGGCTACACTGAAGCTTTCTTT. Amino acid sequence: CASSYSTGYTEAFF.

This clone was counted once. The J gene is TRBJ2-7, the V gene TRBV27; perhaps TRBD1 as D (5 bases). This CDR3 is built from 15 residues. The V end was cut by 7 bases, the J end by 5 bases, with 21 bases between. Per the germline V gene, CDR1 is MNHEY and CDR2 is SMNVEV (reference sequence). The DNA of the CDR3 is TGTGCCAGCACCCGTGGTCCAGGACAAATCGACGAGCAGTACTTC. As protein: CASTRGPGQIDEQYF.

This sequence joins TRBV28 and TRBJ2-2; 10 nucleotides align to TRBD2. CDR1 is MDHEN and CDR2 is SYDVKM in the germline V gene. Trimming at V came to 6 bases and at J to 9 bases, leaving 13 bases not matched to a gene. The CDR3 contains 16 residues. DNA for the CDR3: TGTGCCAGCAGCCTAGGGTCTAGCGGGAGTATCTGGGAGCTGTTTTTT. Its translation is CASSLGSSGSIWELFF.

The rearrangement joins TRBV5-1 to TRBJ2-1, with TRBD2 identical over 8 bases. Germline values: CDR1 SGHRS, CDR2 YFSETQ. Trimming removed 0 bases from V and 9 bases from J; junction bases left unmatched: 5. This CDR3 spans 14 amino acids. CDR3: CASSLDVAGGEQFF. The CDR3 DNA reads as TGCGCCAGCAGCTTGGACGTTGCGGGGGGTGAGCAGTTCTTC. Full variable domain (rest looked up from reference TRBV5-1 and TRBJ2-1): KAGVTQTPRYLIKTRGQQVTLSCSPISGHRSVSWYQQTPGQGLQFLFEYFSETQRNKGNFPGRFSGRQFSNSRSEMNVSTLELGDSALYLCASSLDVAGGEQFFGPGTRLTVL.

The J gene is TRBJ1-1, the V gene TRBV6-1; weak D call: TRBD1 (6 bases). The germline V and J ends were trimmed by 9 bases and 6 bases, with 17 bases remaining between them. Germline CDR1 reads MNHNS; CDR2 reads SASEGT. This CDR3 has 13 residues. The CDR3 sequence is CASTIHTGSEAFF. The CDR3 DNA sequence: TGTGCCAGTACTATTCACACAGGGTCTGAAGCTTTCTTT.

This chain connects TRBV7-8 to TRBJ2-1; a weak D match, TRBD2 (6 bases). Germline assignment: CDR1 SGHVS and CDR2 FQNEAQ. The CDR3 covers 15 residues. Trimming cost V 0 bases and J 7 bases, with 13 bases left between them. The DNA for the CDR3 is TGTGCCAGCAGCTTAGCGCGGGGTAGATGGAATGAGCAGTTCTTC. Residues: CASSLARGRWNEQFF. The whole variable domain, filled in from reference TRBV7-8 and TRBJ2-1, reads GAGVSQSPRYKVAKRGQDVALRCDPISGHVSLFWYQQALGQGPEFLTYFQNEAQLDKSGLPSDRFFAERPEGSVSTLKIQRTQQEDSAVYLCASSLARGRWNEQFFGPGTRLTVL.

DNA for the CDR3: TGTGCCAGCAGAAGAGACAGGGATTACTATGGCTACACCTTC. Protein sequence: CASRRDRDYYGYTF. The V gene is TRBV5-6, the J gene TRBJ1-2; 7 nucleotides line up with TRBD1. The CDR3 has 14 residues. V lost 5 bases and J lost 3; bases outside the gene matches: 7. Germline values: CDR1 SGHDT, CDR2 YYEEEE.

This chain joins TRBV19 and TRBJ2-1; 7 nucleotides agree with TRBD1. V lost 5 bases, J lost 2 bases, and 6 bases stayed unmatched. Germline assignment: CDR1 LNHDA and CDR2 SQIVND (reference sequence). This CDR3 has 15 amino acids. This CDR3 is CASSLKGATYNEQFF. CDR3 in DNA: TGTGCCAGTAGTCTGAAGGGGGCAACCTACAATGAGCAGTTCTTC.

The chain recombines TRBV29-1 with TRBJ2-3; D is unclear. V lost 1 base to trimming and J lost 2 bases, with 10 bases between them. The germline gives CDR1 SQVTM, CDR2 ANQGSEA. The CDR3 length is 14 residues. CDR3 nucleotide sequence: TGCAGCGTTGAAGGTAGCTACCTCACAGATACGCAGTATTTT. Translating it yields CSVEGSYLTDTQYF.

This clone was picked up one time. This sequence joins TRBV2 and TRBJ2-3; no clear D. The germline gives CDR1 SNHLY, CDR2 FYNNEI. V was clipped by 9 bases and J by 4 bases, with 11 bases between them. The CDR3 covers 12 residues. This CDR3 reads CASLSRSDTQYF. As DNA, the CDR3 is TGTGCCAGTCTCTCGAGGTCAGATACGCAGTATTTT.

This sequence joins TRBV29-1 and TRBJ2-7, with TRBD1 as a possible D gene (5 bases). The CDR3 runs to 13 residues. V was shortened by 3 bases and J by 5 bases, with 14 bases between the two germline ends. Germline CDR1 reads SQVTM; CDR2 reads ANQGSEA. The CDR3 loop reads CSVDRQGRDEQYF. CDR3 sequence (DNA): TGCAGCGTTGACAGGCAGGGTAGGGACGAGCAGTACTTC.

The gene calls are TRBV2 and TRBJ2-5; the match to TRBD2 covers 9 bases. V gave up 6 bases and J gave up 1 base; unmatched junction bases: 9. CDR3 length: 16 residues. CDR1 and CDR2 (germline): SNHLY, FYNNEI. The CDR3 sequence is CASSERGAMGQETQYF. In nucleotides, the CDR3 is TGTGCCAGCAGCGAGCGGGGGGCGATGGGCCAAGAGACCCAGTACTTC.

As to this clone: One end of the junction does not line up with germline, which may come from a read error. The chain is built from TRBV2 and TRBJ2-1; D remains ambiguous. The CDR3 has 12 residues. Germline V gene lookup returns CDR1 SNHLY and CDR2 FYNNEI. The chain's CDR3 is CASSEMLSKAVF. Written as DNA, the CDR3 is TGTGCCAGCAGTGAAATGTTGAGTAAGGCGGTCTTC.

V is TRBV6-1 and J is TRBJ2-5; D possibly corresponds to TRBD2 (6 bases). The germline CDR1 and CDR2 sequences are MNHNS and SASEGT. CDR3 size: 13 residues. Trimming cost V 6 bases and J 9 bases, with 17 bases left between them. The chain's CDR3 is CASRLTRPGAQYF. For the CDR3, the DNA is TGTGCCAGCAGACTGACAAGGCCGGGGGCCCAGTACTTC.

V is TRBV30 and J is TRBJ2-3, with unresolved D. Trimming removed 0 bases from V and 5 bases from J, with 6 bases in between. Germline assignment: CDR1 GTSNPN and CDR2 SVGIG (reference sequence). CDR3 length: 12 residues. CDR3 sequence reads: CAWSVRGDTQYF. The CDR3 DNA sequence: TGTGCCTGGAGTGTACGAGGAGATACGCAGTATTTT.

The chain combines TRBV5-1 with TRBJ1-4, with D hard to call. The germline CDR1 and CDR2 sequences are SGHRS and YFSETQ. The CDR3 sequence is 14 residues long. Trimming stripped 3 bases from V and 1 base from J, with 7 bases between. The CDR3 DNA is TGCGCCAGCAGCTACGACAAAACTAATGAAAAACTGTTTTTT. Translating gives CASSYDKTNEKLFF.